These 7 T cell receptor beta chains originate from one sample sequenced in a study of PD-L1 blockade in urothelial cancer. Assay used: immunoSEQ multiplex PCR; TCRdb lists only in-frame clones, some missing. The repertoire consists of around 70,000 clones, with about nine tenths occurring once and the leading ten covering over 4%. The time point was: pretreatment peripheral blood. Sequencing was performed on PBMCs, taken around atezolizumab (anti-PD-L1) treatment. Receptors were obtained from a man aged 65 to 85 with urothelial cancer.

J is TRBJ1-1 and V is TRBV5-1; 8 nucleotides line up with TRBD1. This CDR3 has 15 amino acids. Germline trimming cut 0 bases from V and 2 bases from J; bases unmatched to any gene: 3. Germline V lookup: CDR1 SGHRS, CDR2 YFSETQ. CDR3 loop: CASSLGTGGNTEAFF. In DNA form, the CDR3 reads TGCGCCAGCAGCTTGGGTACAGGGGGAAACACTGAAGCTTTCTTT.

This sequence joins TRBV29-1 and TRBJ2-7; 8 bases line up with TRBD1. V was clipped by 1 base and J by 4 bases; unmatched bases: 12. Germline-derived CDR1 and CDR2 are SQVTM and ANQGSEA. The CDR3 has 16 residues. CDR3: CSVEVTGQGIRYEQYF. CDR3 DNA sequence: TGCAGCGTTGAAGTCACCGGACAGGGAATAAGGTACGAGCAGTACTTC.

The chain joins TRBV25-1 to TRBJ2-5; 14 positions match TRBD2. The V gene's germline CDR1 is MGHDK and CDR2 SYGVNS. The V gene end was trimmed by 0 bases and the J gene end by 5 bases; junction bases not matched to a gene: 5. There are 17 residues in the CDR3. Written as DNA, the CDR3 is TGTGCCAGCAGTGAATACGGGACTAGCGGGAGCCGGGAGACCCAGTACTTC. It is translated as CASSEYGTSGSRETQYF.

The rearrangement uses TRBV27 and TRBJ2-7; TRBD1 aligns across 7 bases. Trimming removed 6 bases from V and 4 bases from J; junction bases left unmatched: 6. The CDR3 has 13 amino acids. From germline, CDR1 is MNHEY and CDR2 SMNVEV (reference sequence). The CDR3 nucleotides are TGTGCCAGCAGGCCCTCGACAGGGTACGAGCAGTACTTC. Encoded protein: CASRPSTGYEQYF.

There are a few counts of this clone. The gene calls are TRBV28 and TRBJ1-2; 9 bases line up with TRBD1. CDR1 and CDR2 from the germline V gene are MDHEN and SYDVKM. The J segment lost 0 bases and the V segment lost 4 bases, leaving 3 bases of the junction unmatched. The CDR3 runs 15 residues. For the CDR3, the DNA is TGTGCCAGCAGTTCTCACAGGGGGCCTAACTATGGCTACACCTTC. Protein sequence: CASSSHRGPNYGYTF.

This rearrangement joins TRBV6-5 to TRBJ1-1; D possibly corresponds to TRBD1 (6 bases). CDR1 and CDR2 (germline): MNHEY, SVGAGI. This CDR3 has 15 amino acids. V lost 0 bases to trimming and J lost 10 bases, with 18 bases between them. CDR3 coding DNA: TGTGCCAGCAGTTACTCTAGGCTAGGACAGCATAGAGCTTTCTTT. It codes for CASSYSRLGQHRAFF.

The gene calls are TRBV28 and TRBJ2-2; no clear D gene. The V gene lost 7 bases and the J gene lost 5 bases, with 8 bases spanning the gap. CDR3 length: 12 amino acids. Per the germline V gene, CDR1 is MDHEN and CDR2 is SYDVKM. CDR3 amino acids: CASIRSTGELFF. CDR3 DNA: TGTGCCAGCATCCGGAGTACCGGGGAGCTGTTTTTT.